These 8 T cell receptor beta chains were all obtained from the same sample, sequenced in a study of graft-versus-host responses after intestinal transplantation. The data were produced by immunoSEQ multiplex PCR, yet TCRdb's version contains in-frame clones alone and is incomplete. The sample has around 95,000 clones; roughly 84% are singletons. The antigens of these receptors remain unknown. The sample here was unstimulated CD4+ T cells sorted from spleen or lymph node cells, taken before transplant. Receptor source: a human donor who was the organ donor for an intestinal transplant.

The sample holds one count of this clone. This chain uses TRBV7-2 with TRBJ2-7, with 12 bases fitting TRBD2. CDR1 SGHTA and CDR2 FQGNSA come from the germline V gene. The length of the CDR3 is 15 residues. The ends lost 5 bases at V and 0 bases at J; junction bases unmatched: 2. Written as DNA, the CDR3 is TGTGCCAGCAGCGCTAGCGGGGGGGGCTCCTACGAGCAGTACTTC. This encodes CASSASGGGSYEQYF.

This chain connects TRBV5-1 to TRBJ2-2; unclear D gene. Looked up from germline, CDR1 is SGHRS and CDR2 is YFSETQ. V lost 5 bases and J lost 4, with 15 bases in between. The CDR3 sequence is 15 residues long. CDR3 coding DNA: TGCGCCAGCAGATTACTCGGGTTATCCACCGGGGAGCTGTTTTTT. This codes for CASRLLGLSTGELFF. The entire variable domain, with the rest obtained from reference TRBV5-1 and TRBJ2-2, is as follows: KAGVTQTPRYLIKTRGQQVTLSCSPISGHRSVSWYQQTPGQGLQFLFEYFSETQRNKGNFPGRFSGRQFSNSRSEMNVSTLELGDSALYLCASRLLGLSTGELFFGEGSRLTVL.

The chain combines TRBV7-8 with TRBJ1-1; D is undetermined. Trimming took off 5 bases at V and 0 bases at J, with 13 bases between the two ends. CDR3 length: 15 amino acids. Per the germline V gene, CDR1 is SGHVS and CDR2 is FQNEAQ. The CDR3: CASSLRSAMNTEAFF. CDR3 in DNA: TGTGCCAGCAGCCTTAGGTCCGCCATGAACACTGAAGCTTTCTTT.

The rearrangement uses TRBV27 and TRBJ1-2; 9 bases align to TRBD1. Germline assignment: CDR1 MNHEY and CDR2 SMNVEV (reference sequence). V shed 5 bases and J 7 bases; nucleotides not matched to a gene: 5. CDR3 length: 13 amino acids. The CDR3 spells CASSPTGGFGYTF. Written as DNA, the CDR3 is TGTGCCAGCAGTCCTACAGGGGGCTTTGGCTACACCTTC.

The chain links TRBV19 to TRBJ1-6, with D hard to call. The germline V and J ends were trimmed by 4 bases and 8 bases, with 18 bases remaining between them. CDR1 is LNHDA, CDR2 SQIVND, per germline (reference sequence). The CDR3 is 16 amino acids. CDR3 coding DNA: TGTGCCAGTAGTAGAAGGCCGGAAGGGAGGTATTCACCCCTCCACTTT. It encodes CASSRRPEGRYSPLHF. Full variable domain (outside the CDR3, taken from reference TRBV19 and TRBJ1-6): DGGITQSPKYLFRKEGQNVTLSCEQNLNHDAMYWYRQDPGQGLRLIYYSQIVNDFQKGDIAEGYSVSREKKESFPLTVTSAQKNPTAFYLCASSRRPEGRYSPLHFGNGTRLTVT.

The genes are TRBV11-2 and TRBJ2-2; TRBD1 or TRBD2 may be the D gene (5 bases each). This CDR3 is 14 amino acids long. Germline CDR1 and CDR2: SGHAT and FQNNGV. V lost 5 bases, J lost 6 bases, and 13 bases lay in between. The CDR3 DNA is TGTGCCAGCAGCGGGACCAGGGTCCCCGGGGAGCTGTTTTTT. Translated: CASSGTRVPGELFF.

V is TRBV5-1 and J is TRBJ2-7; 10 bases agree with TRBD1. The CDR3 sequence is 14 residues long. Per the germline V gene, CDR1 is SGHRS and CDR2 is YFSETQ. The ends lost 0 bases at V and 11 bases at J; junction bases unmatched: 8. The CDR3 region is CASSLERQGANEYF. The CDR3 DNA sequence: TGCGCCAGCAGCTTGGAACGACAGGGGGCAAATGAGTACTTC.

V is TRBV2 and J is TRBJ1-3; no reliable D call. Trimming stripped 2 bases from V and 6 bases from J, with 14 bases between. The CDR3 extends over 15 amino acids. In germline, CDR1 is SNHLY, CDR2 FYNNEI. The CDR3, as DNA: TGTGCCAGCAGTGAACAACAGACTGGATTAAACACCATATATTTT. Its protein is CASSEQQTGLNTIYF.